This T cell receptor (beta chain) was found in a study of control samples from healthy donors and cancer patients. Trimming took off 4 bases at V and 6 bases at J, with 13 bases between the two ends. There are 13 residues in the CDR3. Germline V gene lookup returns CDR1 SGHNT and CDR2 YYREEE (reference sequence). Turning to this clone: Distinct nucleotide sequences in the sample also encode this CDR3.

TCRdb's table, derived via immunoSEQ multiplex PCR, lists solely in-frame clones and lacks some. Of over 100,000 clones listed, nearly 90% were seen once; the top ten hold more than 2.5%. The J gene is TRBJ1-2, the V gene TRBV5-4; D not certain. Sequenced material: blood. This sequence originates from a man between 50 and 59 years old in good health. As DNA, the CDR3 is TGTGCCAGCAGCCTGGACCAGACTGATGGCTACACCTTC. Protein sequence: CASSLDQTDGYTF.